This is a list of T cell receptor beta chains from one sample in a study of graft-versus-host responses after intestinal transplantation. For these receptors, no antigen is known. Produced via immunoSEQ multiplex PCR; TCRdb's table is partial and in-frame only. The sample contains around 100,000 clones, more than 90% of which appear only once. The material was unstimulated CD4+ T cells sorted from spleen or lymph node cells, obtained before transplant. The receptors stem from a human donor who was the organ donor for an intestinal transplant. The CDR3 runs from the conserved cysteine through the conserved F or W. A D gene is named only where the DNA matches it firmly. Size is stated for part of the rows, as once, few or many counts, or as a class when the clone is expanded.

V: TRBV7-8; size: once; D: NA; J: TRBJ2-1; CDR3: CASSTGPGPRGEQFF; DNA: TGTGCCAGCAGCACAGGTCCTGGCCCCAGGGGTGAGCAGTTCTTC
V: TRBV12-1; size: NA; D: NA; J: TRBJ2-5; CDR3: CAMPTVGWIETQYF; DNA: TGTGCCATGCCAACGGTGGGGTGGATTGAGACCCAGTACTTC
V: TRBV9; size: NA; D: TRBD2; J: TRBJ2-1; CDR3: CASSVSPAGVSEQFF; DNA: TGTGCCAGCAGCGTATCCCCAGCGGGAGTCTCTGAGCAGTTCTTC
V: TRBV6-1; size: few; D: NA; J: TRBJ1-2; CDR3: CAIPGPYYGYTF; DNA: TGTGCCATCCCGGGACCGTATTATGGCTACACCTTC
V: TRBV6-5; size: NA; D: NA; J: TRBJ2-7; CDR3: CASSIQPGQGYEQYF; DNA: TGTGCCAGCAGTATCCAACCGGGACAAGGCTACGAGCAGTACTTC
V: TRBV2; size: NA; D: NA; J: TRBJ2-1; CDR3: CASSEIGTSYNEQFF; DNA: TGTGCCAGCAGTGAAATCGGGACCTCCTACAATGAGCAGTTCTTC
V: TRBV19; size: NA; D: TRBD1; J: TRBJ1-4; CDR3: CASSIRQGNEKLFF; DNA: TGTGCCAGTAGTATCCGACAGGGGAATGAAAAACTGTTTTTT
V: TRBV28; size: NA; D: TRBD1; J: TRBJ2-5; CDR3: CASRRQGPILLLETQYF; DNA: TGTGCCAGCCGGAGACAGGGCCCTATTCTCCTACTAGAGACCCAGTACTTC
V: TRBV23-1; size: NA; D: NA; J: TRBJ2-5; CDR3: CASSQRSPEQETQYF; DNA: TGCGCCAGCAGTCAACGCTCACCGGAACAAGAGACCCAGTACTTC
V: TRBV25-1; size: NA; D: NA; J: TRBJ2-5; CDR3: CASRGPGAGRETQYF; DNA: TGTGCCAGCAGGGGGCCGGGAGCGGGCCGTGAGACCCAGTACTTC
V: TRBV6-6; size: NA; D: NA; J: TRBJ1-2; CDR3: CASSYIDLNYGYTF; DNA: TGTGCCAGCAGTTATATTGATTTAAACTATGGCTACACCTTC
V: TRBV30; size: NA; D: TRBD1; J: TRBJ1-2; CDR3: CAWSTGGYGYTF; DNA: TGTGCCTGGAGTACAGGGGGCTATGGCTACACCTTC
V: TRBV19; size: NA; D: NA; J: TRBJ2-1; CDR3: CASSIDRGDKEFF; DNA: TGTGCCAGTAGTATAGATCGGGGAGACAAGGAGTTCTTC
V: TRBV28; size: NA; D: TRBD1; J: TRBJ1-1; CDR3: CASSLRRQGVTEAFF; DNA: TGTGCCAGCAGTTTACGTAGACAGGGGGTCACTGAAGCTTTCTTT
V: TRBV5-5; size: few; D: TRBD1; J: TRBJ1-3; CDR3: CASSLGTGRDTIYF; DNA: TGTGCCAGCAGCTTGGGGACAGGGCGGGACACCATATATTTT
V: TRBV19; size: NA; D: NA; J: TRBJ2-1; CDR3: CASSIEWGWYNEQFF; DNA: TGTGCCAGTAGTATAGAATGGGGCTGGTACAATGAGCAGTTCTTC
V: TRBV7-6; size: NA; D: TRBD2; J: TRBJ2-7; CDR3: CASSLGGLAGEQYF; DNA: TGTGCCAGCAGCTTAGGAGGACTAGCGGGCGAGCAGTACTTC
V: TRBV4-1; size: NA; D: NA; J: TRBJ2-4; CDR3: CASSQDRAEGPFLAKNIQYF; DNA: TGCGCCAGCAGCCAAGATCGAGCGGAGGGCCCTTTTTTAGCCAAAAACATTCAGTACTTC
V: TRBV2; size: NA; D: TRBD1; J: TRBJ2-2; CDR3: CASTRIGQGPGELFF; DNA: TGTGCCAGCACGAGGATTGGACAGGGCCCCGGGGAGCTGTTTTTT
V: TRBV19; size: NA; D: NA; J: TRBJ1-3; CDR3: CASSIRHRSGNTIYF; DNA: TGTGCCAGTAGTATTCGGCATCGCTCTGGAAACACCATATATTTT